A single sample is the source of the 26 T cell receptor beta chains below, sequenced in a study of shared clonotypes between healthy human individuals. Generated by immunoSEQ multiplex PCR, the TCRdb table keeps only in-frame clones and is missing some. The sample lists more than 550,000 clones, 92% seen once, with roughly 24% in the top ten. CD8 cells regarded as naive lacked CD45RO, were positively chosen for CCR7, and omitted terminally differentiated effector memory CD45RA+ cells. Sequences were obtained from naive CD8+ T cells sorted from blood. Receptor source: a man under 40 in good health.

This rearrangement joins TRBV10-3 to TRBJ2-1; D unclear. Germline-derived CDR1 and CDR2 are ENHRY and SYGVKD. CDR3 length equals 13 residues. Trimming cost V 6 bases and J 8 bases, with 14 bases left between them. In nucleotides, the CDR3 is TGTGCCATCAGCTTTGAAAACGGCTATGAGCAGTTCTTC. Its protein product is CAISFENGYEQFF.

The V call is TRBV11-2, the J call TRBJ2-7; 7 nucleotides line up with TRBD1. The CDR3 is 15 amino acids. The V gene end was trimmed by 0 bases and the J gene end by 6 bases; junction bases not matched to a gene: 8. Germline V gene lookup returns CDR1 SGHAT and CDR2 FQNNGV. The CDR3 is CASSLERGLVAEQYF. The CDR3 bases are TGTGCCAGCAGCTTAGAAAGGGGGCTGGTCGCCGAGCAGTACTTC.

DNA for the CDR3: TGCGCCAGCAGCTTGCCGACAGGGGGCGGGTCCTACGAGCAGTACTTC. Its translation: CASSLPTGGGSYEQYF. The chain joins TRBV5-1 to TRBJ2-7, with 10 bases that match TRBD1. The CDR3 loop spans 16 amino acids. The trim removed 1 base at V and 1 base at J, leaving 5 bases unmatched. CDR1 and CDR2 from the germline V gene are SGHRS and YFSETQ.

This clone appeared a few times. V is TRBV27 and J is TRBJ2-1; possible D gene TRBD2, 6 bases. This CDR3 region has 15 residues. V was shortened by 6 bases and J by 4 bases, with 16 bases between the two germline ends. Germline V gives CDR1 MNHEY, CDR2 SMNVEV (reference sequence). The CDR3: CASSPDGGLYNEQFF. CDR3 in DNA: TGTGCCAGCAGCCCAGACGGGGGACTTTACAATGAGCAGTTCTTC.

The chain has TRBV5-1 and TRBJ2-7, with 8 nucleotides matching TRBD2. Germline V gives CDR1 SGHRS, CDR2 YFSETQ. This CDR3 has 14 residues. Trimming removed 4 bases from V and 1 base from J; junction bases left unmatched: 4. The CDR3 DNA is TGCGCCAGCAGCCCGACTAGCGAGTCCTACGAGCAGTACTTC. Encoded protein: CASSPTSESYEQYF.

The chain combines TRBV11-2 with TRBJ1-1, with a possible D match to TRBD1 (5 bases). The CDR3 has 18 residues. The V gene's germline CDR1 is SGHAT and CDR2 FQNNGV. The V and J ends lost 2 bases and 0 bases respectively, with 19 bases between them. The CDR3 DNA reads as TGTGCCAGCAGCTTACAGGTGGACACCAGATTCATGAACACTGAAGCTTTCTTT. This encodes CASSLQVDTRFMNTEAFF. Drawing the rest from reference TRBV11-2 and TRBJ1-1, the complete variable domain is EAGVAQSPRYKIIEKRQSVAFWCNPISGHATLYWYQQILGQGPKLLIQFQNNGVVDDSQLPKDRFSAERLKGVDSTLKIQPAKLEDSAVYLCASSLQVDTRFMNTEAFFGQGTRLTVV.

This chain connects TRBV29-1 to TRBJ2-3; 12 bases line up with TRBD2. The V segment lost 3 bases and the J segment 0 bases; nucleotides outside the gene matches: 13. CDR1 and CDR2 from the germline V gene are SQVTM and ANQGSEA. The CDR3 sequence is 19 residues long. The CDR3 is CSVEGSASGRALSTDTQYF. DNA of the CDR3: TGCAGCGTTGAGGGTTCGGCTAGCGGGAGGGCCCTAAGCACAGATACGCAGTATTTT.

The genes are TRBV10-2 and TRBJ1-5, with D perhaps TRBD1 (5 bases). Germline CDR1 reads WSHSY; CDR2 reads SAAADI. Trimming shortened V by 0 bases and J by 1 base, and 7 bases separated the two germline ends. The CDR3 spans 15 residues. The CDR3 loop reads CASSESRGSNQPQHF. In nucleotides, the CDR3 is TGCGCCAGCAGTGAGTCCCGGGGGAGCAATCAGCCCCAGCATTTT.

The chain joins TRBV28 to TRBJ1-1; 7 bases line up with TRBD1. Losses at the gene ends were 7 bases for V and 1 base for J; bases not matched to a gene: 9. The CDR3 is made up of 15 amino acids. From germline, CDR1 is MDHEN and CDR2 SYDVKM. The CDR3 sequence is CASTTLGQSNTEAFF. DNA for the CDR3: TGTGCCAGCACCACCCTGGGACAGTCGAACACTGAAGCTTTCTTT.

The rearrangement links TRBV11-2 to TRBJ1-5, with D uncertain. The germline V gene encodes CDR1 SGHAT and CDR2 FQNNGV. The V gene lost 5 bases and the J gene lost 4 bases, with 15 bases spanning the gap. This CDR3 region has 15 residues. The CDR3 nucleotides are TGTGCCAGCAGCGATACGCGTTTTTCGAATCAGCCCCAGCATTTT. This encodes CASSDTRFSNQPQHF.

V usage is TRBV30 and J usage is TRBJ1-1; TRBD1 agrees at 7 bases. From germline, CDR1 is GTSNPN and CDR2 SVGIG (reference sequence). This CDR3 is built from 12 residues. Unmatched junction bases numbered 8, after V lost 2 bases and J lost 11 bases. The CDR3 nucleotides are TGTGCCTGGAGTCCTCAGGGGGTGGAGGCTTTCTTT. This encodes CAWSPQGVEAFF. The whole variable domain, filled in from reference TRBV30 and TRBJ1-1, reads SQTIHQWPATLVQPVGSPLSLECTVEGTSNPNLYWYRQAAGRGLQLLFYSVGIGQISSEVPQNLSASRPQDRQFILSSKKLLLSDSGFYLCAWSPQGVEAFFGQGTRLTVV.

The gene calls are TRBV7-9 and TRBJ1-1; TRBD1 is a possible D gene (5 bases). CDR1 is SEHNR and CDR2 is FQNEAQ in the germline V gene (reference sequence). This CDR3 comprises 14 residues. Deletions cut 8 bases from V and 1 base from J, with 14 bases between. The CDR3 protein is CASFLGGGNTEAFF. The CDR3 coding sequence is TGTGCCAGCTTTCTGGGGGGTGGGAACACTGAAGCTTTCTTT.

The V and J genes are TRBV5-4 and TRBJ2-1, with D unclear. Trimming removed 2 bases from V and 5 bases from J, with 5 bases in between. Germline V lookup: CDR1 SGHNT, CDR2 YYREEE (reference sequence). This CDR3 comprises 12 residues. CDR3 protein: CASSLVHNEQFF. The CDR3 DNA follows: TGTGCCAGCAGCTTAGTTCACAATGAGCAGTTCTTC.

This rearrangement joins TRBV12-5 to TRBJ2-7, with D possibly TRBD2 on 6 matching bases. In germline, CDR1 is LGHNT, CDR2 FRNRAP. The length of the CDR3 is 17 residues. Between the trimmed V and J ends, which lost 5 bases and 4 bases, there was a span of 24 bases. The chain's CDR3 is CASGLTNPPGLVYEQYF. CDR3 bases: TGTGCTAGTGGTCTAACAAATCCCCCGGGACTGGTATACGAGCAGTACTTC.

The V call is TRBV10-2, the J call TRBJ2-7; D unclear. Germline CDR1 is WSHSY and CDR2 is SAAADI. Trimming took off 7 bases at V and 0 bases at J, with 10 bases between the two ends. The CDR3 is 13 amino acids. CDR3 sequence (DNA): TGCGCCAGCAAGGCTAAAGACTCCTACGAGCAGTACTTC. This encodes CASKAKDSYEQYF.

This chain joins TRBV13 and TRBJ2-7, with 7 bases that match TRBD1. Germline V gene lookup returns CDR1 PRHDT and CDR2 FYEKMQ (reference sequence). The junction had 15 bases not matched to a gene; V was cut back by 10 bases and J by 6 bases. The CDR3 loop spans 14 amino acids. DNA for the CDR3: TGTGCCACCTCATTCCGGACAGGTGTGTCCGAGCAGTACTTC. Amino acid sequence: CATSFRTGVSEQYF.

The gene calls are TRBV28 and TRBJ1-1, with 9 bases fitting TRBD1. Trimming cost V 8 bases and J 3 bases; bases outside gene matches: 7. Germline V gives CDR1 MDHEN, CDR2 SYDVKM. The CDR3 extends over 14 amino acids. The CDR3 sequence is CASVTGGGYTEAFF. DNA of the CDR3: TGTGCCAGCGTCACAGGGGGCGGTTACACTGAAGCTTTCTTT.

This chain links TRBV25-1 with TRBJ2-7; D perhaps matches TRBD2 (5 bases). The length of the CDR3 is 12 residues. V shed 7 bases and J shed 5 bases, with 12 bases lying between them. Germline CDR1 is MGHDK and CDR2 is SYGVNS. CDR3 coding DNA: TGTGCCAGCAATTATAGAGCGGACGAGCAGTACTTC. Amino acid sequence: CASNYRADEQYF.

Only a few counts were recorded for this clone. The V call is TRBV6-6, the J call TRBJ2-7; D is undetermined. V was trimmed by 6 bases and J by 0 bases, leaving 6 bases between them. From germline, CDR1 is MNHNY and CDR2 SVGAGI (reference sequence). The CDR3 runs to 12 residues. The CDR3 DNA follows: TGTGCCAGCAGGTCCATCTCCTACGAGCAGTACTTC. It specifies CASRSISYEQYF.

This chain's CDR3 is CATSRAGGEFQQETQYF. The CDR3 nucleotides read TGTGCCACCAGCAGAGCGGGGGGGGAATTTCAACAAGAGACCCAGTACTTC. The chain is built from TRBV15 and TRBJ2-5; 8 nucleotides agree with TRBD2. CDR1 is LNHNV, CDR2 YYDKDF, per germline (reference sequence). J lost 2 bases, V lost 1 base, and 9 bases had no gene match. This CDR3 contains 17 residues. Based on the CDR3 plus reference TRBV15 and TRBJ2-5, the full variable domain is DAMVIQNPRYQVTQFGKPVTLSCSQTLNHNVMYWYQQKSSQAPKLLFHYYDKDFNNEADTPDNFQSRRPNTSFCFLDIRSPGLGDTAMYLCATSRAGGEFQQETQYFGPGTRLLVL.

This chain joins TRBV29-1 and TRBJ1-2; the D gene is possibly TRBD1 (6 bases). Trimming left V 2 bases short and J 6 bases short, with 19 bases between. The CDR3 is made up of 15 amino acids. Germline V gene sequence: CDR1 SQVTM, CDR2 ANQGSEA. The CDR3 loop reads CSVERLRAGEDGYTF. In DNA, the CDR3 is TGCAGCGTTGAAAGGTTGCGGGCAGGGGAGGATGGCTACACCTTC. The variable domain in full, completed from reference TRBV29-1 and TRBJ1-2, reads SAVISQKPSRDICQRGTSLTIQCQVDSQVTMMFWYRQQPGQSLTLIATANQGSEATYESGFVIDKFPISRPNLTFSTLTVSNMSPEDSSIYLCSVERLRAGEDGYTFGSGTRLTVV.

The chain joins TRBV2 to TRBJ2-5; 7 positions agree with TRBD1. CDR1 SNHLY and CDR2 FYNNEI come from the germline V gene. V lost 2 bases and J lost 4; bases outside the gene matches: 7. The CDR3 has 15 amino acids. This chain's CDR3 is CASSEIQGSGETQYF. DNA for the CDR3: TGTGCCAGCAGTGAAATACAGGGGTCAGGAGAGACCCAGTACTTC.

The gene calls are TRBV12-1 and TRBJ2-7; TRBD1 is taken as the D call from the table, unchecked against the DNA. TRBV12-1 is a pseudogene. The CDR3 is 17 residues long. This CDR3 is CASSFHAGTENTYEQYF. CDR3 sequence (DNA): TGTGCCAGCAGCTTTCACGCGGGGACAGAAAATACCTACGAGCAGTACTTC.

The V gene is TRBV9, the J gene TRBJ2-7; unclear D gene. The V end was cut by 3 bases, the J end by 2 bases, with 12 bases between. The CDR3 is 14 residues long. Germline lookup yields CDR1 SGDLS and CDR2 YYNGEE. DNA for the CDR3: TGTGCCAGCAGCGCAATAGGTTCTACCTACGAGCAGTACTTC. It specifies CASSAIGSTYEQYF. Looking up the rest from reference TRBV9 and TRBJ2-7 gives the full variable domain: DSGVTQTPKHLITATGQRVTLRCSPRSGDLSVYWYQQSLDQGLQFLIQYYNGEERAKGNILERFSAQQFPDLHSELNLSSLELGDSALYFCASSAIGSTYEQYFGPGTRLTVT.

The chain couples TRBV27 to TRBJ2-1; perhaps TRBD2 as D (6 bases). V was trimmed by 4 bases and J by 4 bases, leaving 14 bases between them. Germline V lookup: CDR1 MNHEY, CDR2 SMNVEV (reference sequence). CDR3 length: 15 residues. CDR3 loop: CASSSMEGVYNEQFF. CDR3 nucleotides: TGTGCCAGCAGTTCGATGGAGGGAGTATACAATGAGCAGTTCTTC.

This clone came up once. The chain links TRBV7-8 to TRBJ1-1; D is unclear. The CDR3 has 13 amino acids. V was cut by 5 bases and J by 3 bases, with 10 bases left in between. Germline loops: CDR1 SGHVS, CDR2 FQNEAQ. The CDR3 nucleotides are TGTGCCAGCAGCCAGGACCAGGACACTGAAGCTTTCTTT. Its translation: CASSQDQDTEAFF.